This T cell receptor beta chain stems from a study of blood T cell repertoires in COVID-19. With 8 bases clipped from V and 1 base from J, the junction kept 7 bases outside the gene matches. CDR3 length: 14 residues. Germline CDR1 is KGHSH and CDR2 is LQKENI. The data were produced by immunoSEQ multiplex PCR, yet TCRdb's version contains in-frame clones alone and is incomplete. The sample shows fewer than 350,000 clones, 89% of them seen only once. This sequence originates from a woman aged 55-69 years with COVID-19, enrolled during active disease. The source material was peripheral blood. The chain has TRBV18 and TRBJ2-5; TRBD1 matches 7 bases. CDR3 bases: TGTGCCAGCCAGGGACAGACCCTCCAAGAGACCCAGTACTTC. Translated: CASQGQTLQETQYF.